This TCR beta chain is from a study of OX40 agonist ivuxolimab in advanced cancers. Study context: The study treated patients with ivuxolimab, an agonistic anti-OX40 (CD134) antibody. Overall study results and limits: Among the least clonally expanded were partial responders at 0.1-3.0 mg/kg. In general, CD8+ T cells held more expanded clones than CD4+ did, on average.

Samples were taken at baseline and on day 1 of cycles 4 and 7. The CDR3 totals 14 residues. Trimming pared 4 bases from V and 8 bases from J, leaving 13 bases between. Germline loops: CDR1 SGDLS, CDR2 YYNGEE. Clones were sequenced by immunoSEQ multiplex PCR, and TCRdb holds only the in-frame ones, with some missing. The table includes around 73,000 clones, around 90% detected once. Notes on this clone: Antigen unknown.

V is TRBV9 and J is TRBJ1-6; D is possibly TRBD1 (6 bases). The sample here was CD4+ or CD8+ T cells sorted from blood, taken in a trial of the OX40 agonist ivuxolimab. This clonotype originated in an adult with an advanced solid tumor such as melanoma, head and neck, liver or kidney cancer. The chain's CDR3 is CASSLTSGDSPLHF. The CDR3 DNA follows: TGTGCCAGCAGCTTAACCTCAGGGGATTCACCCCTCCACTTT.